The subject of this entry is one T cell receptor beta chain. As yet, its antigen is unknown. The CDR3 sequence is 15 residues long. Trimming cost V 1 base and J 0 bases, with 12 bases left between them. Germline V gene lookup returns CDR1 DFQATT and CDR2 SNEGSKA (reference sequence). This entry is derived from a study of early T cells in non-severe SARS-CoV-2 infection. In the study overall: With bulk RNA from unsorted whole blood as input, sequencing yielded unpaired chains.

Whole-study findings and limits: The matching step, a VDJdb search, favored anti-spike CD8 responses and missed private and CD4 specificities.

cDNA molecules, individually, were tagged with unique molecular identifiers. One entry per CDR3 protein, called by TCRdb with MiXCR from the 5' RACE reads. The sample lists 37,000 or so distinct CDR3 sequences, around 6.1% seen once, with around a quarter in the top ten. The sequence came from an adult who was a healthcare worker with PCR-confirmed SARS-CoV-2 infection or an uninfected control (not recorded which). V gene TRBV20-1 combines with J gene TRBJ1-2; D possibly corresponds to TRBD1 (5 bases). Source material: whole blood. CDR3 nucleotides: TGCAGTGCTAGAGTTTGGGACCGACCTAACTATGGCTACACCTTC. Its translation is CSARVWDRPNYGYTF.